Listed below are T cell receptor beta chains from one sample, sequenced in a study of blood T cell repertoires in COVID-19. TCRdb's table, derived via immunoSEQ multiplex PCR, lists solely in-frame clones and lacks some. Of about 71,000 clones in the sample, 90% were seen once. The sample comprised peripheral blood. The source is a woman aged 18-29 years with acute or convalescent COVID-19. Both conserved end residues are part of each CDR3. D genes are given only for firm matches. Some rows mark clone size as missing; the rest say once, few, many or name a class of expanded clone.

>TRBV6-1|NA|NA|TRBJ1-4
CASSEVGTLVPNEKLFF
TGTGCCAGCAGTGAAGTGGGGACACTGGTGCCTAATGAAAAACTGTTTTTT
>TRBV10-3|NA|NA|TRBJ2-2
CAIRGQGSPGELFF
TGTGCCATCAGGGGTCAGGGAAGCCCCGGGGAGCTGTTTTTT
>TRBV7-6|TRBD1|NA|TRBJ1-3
CASSFSQGAGNTIYF
TGTGCCAGCAGCTTCAGCCAGGGGGCAGGAAACACCATATATTTT
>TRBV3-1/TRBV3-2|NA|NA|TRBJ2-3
CASSQDRLTRKEEATQYF
TGTGCCAGCAGCCAAGATCGGCTGACTAGGAAAGAGGAAGCAACGCAGTATTTT
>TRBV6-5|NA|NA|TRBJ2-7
CASSYHGANYEQYF
TGTGCCAGCAGTTACCACGGAGCGAACTACGAGCAGTACTTC
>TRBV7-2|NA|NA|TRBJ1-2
CASSLGQGQRYTF
TGTGCCAGCAGCTTAGGGCAGGGGCAGCGCTACACCTTC
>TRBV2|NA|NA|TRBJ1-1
CASSDLGHAEAFF
TGTGCCAGCAGTGACCTGGGGCACGCTGAAGCTTTCTTT
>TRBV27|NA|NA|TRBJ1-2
CASSSHQGLSYTF
TGTGCCAGCAGTTCCCACCAGGGGTTGAGCTACACCTTC
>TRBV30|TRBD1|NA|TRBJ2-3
CAWSWTGGSDTQYF
TGTGCCTGGAGCTGGACAGGGGGCTCTGATACGCAGTATTTT
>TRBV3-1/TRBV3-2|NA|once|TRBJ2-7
CASSPDSDTYEQYF
TGTGCCAGCAGCCCGGACAGTGATACCTACGAGCAGTACTTC
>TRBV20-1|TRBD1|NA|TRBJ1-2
CSASSGQFNYGYTF
TGCAGTGCAAGTTCGGGACAGTTTAACTATGGCTACACCTTC
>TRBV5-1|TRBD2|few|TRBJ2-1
CASSLSQARDYLSIHNEQFF
TGCGCCAGCAGCTTGTCACAGGCCCGGGACTACCTATCCATACACAATGAGCAGTTCTTC
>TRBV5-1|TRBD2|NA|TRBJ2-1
CASSLAGGLLGRQFF
TGCGCCAGCAGCTTGGCGGGGGGGCTCTTAGGAAGGCAGTTCTTC
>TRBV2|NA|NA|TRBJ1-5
CASSEALRGFGSNQPQHF
TGTGCCAGCAGTGAAGCGCTTCGGGGATTCGGAAGCAATCAGCCCCAGCATTTT
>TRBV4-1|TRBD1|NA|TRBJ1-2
CASSRWTGNGYTF
TGCGCCAGCAGCCGATGGACAGGGAATGGCTACACCTTC
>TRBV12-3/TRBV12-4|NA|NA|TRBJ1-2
CASSFSNYGYTF
TGTGCCAGCAGTTTTAGTAACTATGGCTACACCTTC
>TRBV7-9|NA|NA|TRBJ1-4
CASSLGLNEKLFF
TGTGCCAGCAGCTTAGGACTCAATGAAAAACTGTTTTTT
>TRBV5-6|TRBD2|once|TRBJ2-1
CASSFTSGDYNEQFF
TGTGCCAGCAGCTTCACTAGCGGGGATTACAATGAGCAGTTCTTC
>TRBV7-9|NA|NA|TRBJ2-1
CASSLMTRHNEQFF
TGTGCCAGCAGCTTAATGACTAGGCACAATGAGCAGTTCTTC
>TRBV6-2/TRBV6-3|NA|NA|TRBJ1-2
CASSTPLGRGDYGYTF
TGTGCCAGCAGCACCCCGCTGGGCAGGGGCGACTATGGCTACACCTTC
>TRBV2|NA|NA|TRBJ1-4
CASNLGTTNEKLFF
TGTGCCAGCAACCTCGGGACAACTAATGAAAAACTGTTTTTT
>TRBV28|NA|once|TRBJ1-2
CASESGVWGHYGYTF
TGTGCCAGCGAGTCTGGGGTATGGGGGCACTATGGCTACACCTTC
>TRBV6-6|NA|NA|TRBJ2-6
CASSPPPGAGANVLTF
TGTGCCAGCAGTCCCCCGCCGGGGGCTGGGGCCAACGTCCTGACTTTC
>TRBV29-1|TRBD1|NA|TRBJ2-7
CSVAAGMGDRSSYEQYF
TGCAGCGTTGCCGCAGGGATGGGGGACAGGAGCTCCTACGAGCAGTACTTC
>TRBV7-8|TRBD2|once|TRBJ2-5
CASSLPGLAGVETQYF
TGTGCCAGCAGCTTACCGGGACTAGCGGGAGTCGAGACCCAGTACTTC
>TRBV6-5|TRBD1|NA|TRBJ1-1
CASRPDRGMNTEAFF
TGTGCCAGCAGGCCCGACAGGGGAATGAACACTGAAGCTTTCTTT
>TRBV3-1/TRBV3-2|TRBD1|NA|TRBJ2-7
CASSQVQGVHEQYF
TGTGCCAGCAGCCAAGTTCAGGGGGTCCACGAGCAGTACTTC
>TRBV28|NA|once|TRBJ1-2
CASRTYLGGTSTINYGYTF
TGTGCCAGCCGCACTTATTTAGGGGGTACGTCGACTATTAACTATGGCTACACCTTC
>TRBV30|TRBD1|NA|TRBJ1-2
CAADRERGGYTF
TGTGCAGCCGACAGGGAAAGAGGGGGCTACACCTTC
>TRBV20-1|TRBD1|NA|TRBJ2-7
CSASFRDRAWNNEQYF
TGCAGTGCTAGTTTTCGGGACAGGGCTTGGAATAACGAGCAGTACTTC
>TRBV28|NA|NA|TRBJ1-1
CASSLEGLTPTEAFF
TGTGCCAGCAGCCTAGAAGGATTAACCCCCACTGAAGCTTTCTTT
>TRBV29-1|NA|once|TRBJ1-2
CSQDSFASGYTF
TGCAGCCAAGACAGCTTTGCTAGTGGCTACACCTTC
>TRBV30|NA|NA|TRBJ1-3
CAWEVAGTGNTIYF
TGTGCCTGGGAGGTTGCGGGGACTGGAAACACCATATATTTT
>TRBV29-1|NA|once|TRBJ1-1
CSGRRNTEAFF
TGCAGCGGAAGGAGGAACACTGAAGCTTTCTTT
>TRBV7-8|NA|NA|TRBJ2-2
CASSLLANTGELFF
TGTGCCAGCAGCTTGCTAGCGAACACCGGGGAGCTGTTTTTT
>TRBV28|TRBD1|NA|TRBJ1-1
CASTHSPGQGEAFF
TGTGCCAGCACCCATTCACCGGGACAGGGGGAAGCTTTCTTT
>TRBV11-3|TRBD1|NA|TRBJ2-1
CASSPGQGYNEQFF
TGTGCCAGCAGCCCTGGACAGGGTTACAATGAGCAGTTCTTC
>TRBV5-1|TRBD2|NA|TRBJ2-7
CASTDLAGVTHEQYF
TGCGCCAGCACCGATCTAGCGGGAGTAACCCACGAGCAGTACTTC
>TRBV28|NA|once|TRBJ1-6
CASSFPNGNSPLHF
TGTGCCAGCAGTTTCCCTAATGGTAATTCACCCCTCCACTTT
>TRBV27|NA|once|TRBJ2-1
CASSLGGYNEQFF
TGTGCCAGCAGTCTGGGGGGTTACAATGAGCAGTTCTTC
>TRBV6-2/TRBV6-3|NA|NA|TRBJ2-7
CASSLVHPTGEQYF
TGTGCCAGCAGTTTGGTTCACCCCACCGGGGAGCAGTACTTC
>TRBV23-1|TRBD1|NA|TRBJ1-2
CAGQGGYGYTF
TGCGCCGGACAGGGAGGCTATGGCTACACCTTC
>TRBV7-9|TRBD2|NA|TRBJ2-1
CAVQTPSGRSYNEQFF
TGTGCTGTACAGACCCCTAGCGGGAGATCCTACAATGAGCAGTTCTTC
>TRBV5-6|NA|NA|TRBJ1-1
CASSPQMNTEAFF
TGTGCCAGCAGCCCCCAAATGAACACTGAAGCTTTCTTT
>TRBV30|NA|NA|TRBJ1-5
CAWADSSNQPQHF
TGTGCCTGGGCGGACAGTAGCAATCAGCCCCAGCATTTT
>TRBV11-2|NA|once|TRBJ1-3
CASSLADSLGSGNTIYF
TGTGCCAGCAGCTTAGCCGACAGTTTGGGATCTGGAAACACCATATATTTT
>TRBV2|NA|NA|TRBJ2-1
CASSEARRANEQFF
TGTGCCAGCAGTGAAGCGCGGAGGGCCAATGAGCAGTTCTTC
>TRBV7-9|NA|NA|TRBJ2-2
CASIPGSTVTGELFF
TGTGCCAGCATCCCGGGTAGCACTGTAACCGGGGAGCTGTTTTTT
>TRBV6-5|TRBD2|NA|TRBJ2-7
CATKLAGEGTYEQYF
TGTGCCACCAAACTAGCGGGAGAAGGTACTTACGAGCAGTACTTC
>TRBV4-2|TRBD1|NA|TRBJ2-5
CASSHSTGEGETQYF
TGTGCCAGCAGCCATTCTACAGGGGAAGGAGAGACCCAGTACTTC
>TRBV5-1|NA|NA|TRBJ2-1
CASSLVGGREQFF
TGCGCCAGCAGCTTGGTCGGCGGCCGAGAGCAGTTCTTC